The entry below describes one TCR beta chain. Its antigen is not identified. People whose metastatic non-small-cell lung cancer was chemo-refractory got focal radiation along with CTLA-4 blockade by ipilimumab. Sequencing was performed with immunoSEQ multiplex PCR; in TCRdb, only in-frame clones are kept and a portion is missing. The data contain around 20,000 clones, more than 75% of them seen just once; the ten biggest clones take up about 20%. The record originates from a study of radiotherapy plus CTLA-4 blockade in lung cancer. Study summary: Disease control was achieved by over 25% of patients, and objective responses by about 19%. Study-wide results and caveats: Interferon-beta, together with early blood T cell clone dynamics, reportedly best predicted response. After treatment with radiotherapy plus ipilimumab, TCR clones that came from the tumor expanded in blood.

Trimming took 4 bases from V and 3 from J; bases not matched to a gene: 6. This CDR3 spans 16 amino acids. Germline values: CDR1 SGHRS, CDR2 YFSETQ. This specimen was peripheral blood, taken from a patient treated with radiotherapy plus ipilimumab. The chain uses TRBV5-1 and TRBJ2-2; 10 nucleotides line up with TRBD1. This receptor was taken from a human donor with non-small cell lung cancer whose response to radiotherapy plus ipilimumab could not be evaluated. The CDR3 spells CASSRGQGSDTGELFF. The CDR3, as DNA: TGCGCCAGCAGCCGGGGACAGGGGTCGGACACCGGGGAGCTGTTTTTT.